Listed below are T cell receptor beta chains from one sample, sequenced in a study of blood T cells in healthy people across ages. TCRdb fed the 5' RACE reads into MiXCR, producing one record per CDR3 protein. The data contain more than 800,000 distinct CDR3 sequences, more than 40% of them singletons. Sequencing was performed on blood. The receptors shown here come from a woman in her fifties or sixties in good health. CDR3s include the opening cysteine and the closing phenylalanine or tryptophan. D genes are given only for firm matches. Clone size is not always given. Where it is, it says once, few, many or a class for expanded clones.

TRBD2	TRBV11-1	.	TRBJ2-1	CASSKGLALNEQFF	TGTGCCAGCAGCAAAGGACTAGCCCTCAATGAGCAGTTTTTC
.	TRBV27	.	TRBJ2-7	CASSLVEGGAYEQYF	TGTGCCAGCAGTTTAGTTGAGGGTGGGGCCTACGAGCAGTACTTC
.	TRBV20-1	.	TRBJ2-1	CSAPTSGLTQETQFF	TGCAGTGCTCCAACCTCGGGACTGACTCAAGAGACCCAGTTCTTC
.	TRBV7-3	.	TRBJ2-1	CASSPTGPTLQFF	TGTGCCAGCAGCCCGACGGGCCCGACGCTTCAGTTCTTC
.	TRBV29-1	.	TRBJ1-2	CSVEPRSGYTF	TGCAGCGTCGAACCGCGGAGCGGCTACACCTTC
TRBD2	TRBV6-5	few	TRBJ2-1	CASRTSPREATEQFF	TGTGCCAGCAGGACGTCCCCGCGGGAGGCAACTGAGCAGTTCTTC
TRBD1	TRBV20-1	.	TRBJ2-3	CSARDNRGDTQYF	TGCAGTGCGAGGGACAACAGGGGTGATACGCAGTATTTT
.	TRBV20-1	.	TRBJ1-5	CSARDPELNQPQHF	TGCAGTGCTAGAGATCCGGAACTAAATCAGCCCCAGCATTTT
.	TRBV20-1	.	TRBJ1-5	CSASPTPWTASQPQHF	TGCAGTGCTAGTCCCACCCCCTGGACAGCCAGTCAGCCCCAGCATTTT
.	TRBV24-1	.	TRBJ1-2	CATSTTGTNYGYTF	TGTGCCACCTCCACGACGGGCACTAACTATGGCTACACCTTC
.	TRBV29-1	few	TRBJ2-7	CSVEGGPDEQYF	TGCAGCGTTGAAGGGGGGCCAGATGAGCAGTACTTC
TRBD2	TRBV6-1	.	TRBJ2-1	CASSEGTSIHNEQFF	TGTGCCAGCAGTGAAGGGACTAGTATCCACAATGAGCAGTTCTTC
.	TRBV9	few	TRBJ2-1	CASSALGNDANEQFF	TGTGCCAGCAGCGCTCTAGGAAACGATGCGAATGAGCAGTTCTTC
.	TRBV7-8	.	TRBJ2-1	CASSREGRTQFF	TGTGCCAGCAGTCGTGAGGGCAGGACGCAGTTCTTC
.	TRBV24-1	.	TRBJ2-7	CATSDPGDLSYEQYF	TGTGCCACCAGTGACCCTGGGGACCTATCCTACGAGCAGTACTTC
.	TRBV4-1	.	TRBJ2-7	CASSRASNYEQYF	TGCGCCAGCAGCCGAGCTAGTAACTACGAGCAGTACTTC
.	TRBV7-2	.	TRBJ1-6	CASSLSGTGGSPLHF	TGTGCCAGCAGCTTAAGCGGCACTGGTGGTTCACCCCTCCACTTT
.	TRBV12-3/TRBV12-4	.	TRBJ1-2	CASSFPGHPNYGHTF	TGTGCCAGCAGTTTCCCGGGACACCCAAACTATGGCCACACCTTC
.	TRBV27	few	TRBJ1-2	CASSHPGGGYGYTF	TGTGCCAGCAGCCACCCGGGGGGCGGCTATGGCTACACCTTC
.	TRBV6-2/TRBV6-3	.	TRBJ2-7	CASSPGRVTYEQYF	TGTGCCAGCAGTCCTGGCAGGGTAACCTATGAGCAGTACTTC
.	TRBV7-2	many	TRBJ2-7	CASSSSPRFEQYF	TGTGCCAGCAGCTCAAGCCCTCGGTTCGAGCAGTACTTC
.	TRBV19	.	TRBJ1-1	CASSIDGSGEAFF	TGTGCCAGTAGTATAGACGGTTCGGGGGAAGCTTTCTTT
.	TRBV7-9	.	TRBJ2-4	CASSSFEKNIQYF	TGTGCCAGCAGCTCATTCGAGAAAAACATTCAGTACTTC
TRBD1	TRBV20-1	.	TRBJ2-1	CSAKSTGIDTRSYNEQFF	TGCAGTGCAAAGTCGACAGGGATCGACACACGCTCCTACAATGAGCAGTTCTTC
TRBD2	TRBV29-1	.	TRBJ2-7	CSVPGTSGREQYF	TGCAGCGTACCGGGGACTAGCGGGAGGGAGCAGTACTTC
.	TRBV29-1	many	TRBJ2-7	CSGRDSGPNEQYF	TGCAGCGGACGAGACTCCGGTCCAAACGAGCAGTACTTC
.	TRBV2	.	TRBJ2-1	CASSGLDTGSNEQFF	TGTGCCAGCAGTGGTTTGGACACCGGTAGTAATGAGCAGTTCTTC
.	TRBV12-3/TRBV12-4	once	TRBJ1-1	CASSTPRGPGAFF	TGTGCCAGCAGTACCCCCCGGGGGCCAGGAGCTTTCTTT
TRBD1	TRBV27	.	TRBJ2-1	CASSPQGQLYNEQFF	TGTGCCAGCAGTCCCCAGGGACAGCTCTACAATGAGCAGTTCTTC
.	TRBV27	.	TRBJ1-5	CASRRYSNRPQHF	TGTGCCAGCAGGCGGTATAGCAATCGGCCCCAGCATTTT
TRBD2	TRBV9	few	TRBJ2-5	CASSTSGHSQETQYF	TGTGCCAGCAGCACTAGCGGCCATTCCCAAGAGACCCAGTACTTC
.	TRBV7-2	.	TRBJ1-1	CASSLVWDTEAFF	TGTGCCAGCAGCTTAGTCTGGGACACTGAAGCTTTCTTT
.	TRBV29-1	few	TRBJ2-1	CSEPGRHYNEQFF	TGCAGCGAGCCCGGACGCCACTACAATGAGCAGTTCTTC
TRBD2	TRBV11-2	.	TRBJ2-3	CASSLDYGLADSGGAQYF	TGTGCCAGCAGCTTAGATTACGGACTAGCAGACTCTGGAGGGGCGCAGTATTTT
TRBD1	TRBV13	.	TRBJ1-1	CASSSPRTGKMAEAFF	TGTGCCAGCAGCTCCCCAAGGACAGGTAAAATGGCTGAAGCTTTCTTT
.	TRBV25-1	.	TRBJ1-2	CASSANGYGYTF	TGTGCCAGCAGTGCAAACGGATATGGCTACACCTTC
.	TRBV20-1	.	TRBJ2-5	CSASFAPLGTQYF	TGCAGTGCTAGTTTCGCGCCGCTGGGGACCCAGTACTTC
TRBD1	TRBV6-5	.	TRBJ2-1	CASSPGTDPYNEQFF	TGTGCCAGCAGTCCCGGGACAGACCCCTACAATGAGCAGTTCTTC
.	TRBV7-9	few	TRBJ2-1	CASSFDTSRDEQFF	TGTGCCAGCAGCTTTGACACTAGCCGCGATGAGCAGTTCTTC
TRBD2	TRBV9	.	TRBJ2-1	CASRRGLAGGKNEQFF	TGTGCCAGCAGGAGGGGACTAGCGGGAGGAAAAAATGAGCAGTTCTTC